The present entry profiles one TCR beta chain with its context. Method: immunoSEQ multiplex PCR; TCRdb's copy keeps in-frame clones and lacks some. This table holds about 58,000 clones, about 90% found once. Germline CDR1 SQVTM, CDR2 ANQGSEA. The length of the CDR3 is 13 residues. V lost 8 bases and J lost 3, with 16 bases in between. The data belong to a study of T cell changes during pregnancy in multiple sclerosis. Sequencing used CD4+ T cells from peripheral blood mononuclear cells, obtained after pregnancy. J is TRBJ1-1 and V is TRBV29-1, with D perhaps TRBD1 (5 bases). The source is a female donor in good health, enrolled as a control in a pregnancy study. CDR3 nucleotide sequence: TGCAGCACCCGGGGGGGGGTAGACACTGAAGCTTTCTTT. This gives the protein CSTRGGVDTEAFF. Using reference TRBV29-1 and TRBJ1-1 for the parts outside the CDR3, the full variable domain is SAVISQKPSRDICQRGTSLTIQCQVDSQVTMMFWYRQQPGQSLTLIATANQGSEATYESGFVIDKFPISRPNLTFSTLTVSNMSPEDSSIYLCSTRGGVDTEAFFGQGTRLTVV.